Below are 15 T cell receptor beta chains sequenced from a single sample in a study of post-analysis software for immune sequencing data. Unique-molecular-identifier-tagged TCR beta cDNA libraries were used. TCRdb passed the PCR reads through MiXCR, listing each CDR3 protein once. The sample records approximately 660,000 distinct CDR3 sequences, around 60% being singletons. What these receptors recognize is not known. Overall study results and limits: A few TRBV segments were significantly more frequent in patients than in controls. TRBV5-6, TRBV5-1 and TRBV20-1 were among these segments.

Sequencing was carried out using blood. These receptors all come from a girl aged 2-10 years with multiple sclerosis.

This chain uses TRBV20-1 with TRBJ1-1; TRBD1 agrees at 9 bases. Germline V CDR1 and CDR2: DFQATT, SNEGSKA (reference sequence). The CDR3 extends over 14 amino acids. The ends lost 4 bases at V and 4 bases at J; junction bases unmatched: 7. The CDR3 here is CSATLQGAGTEAFF. CDR3 DNA: TGCAGTGCTACCTTACAGGGGGCAGGCACTGAAGCTTTCTTT.

This chain links TRBV9 with TRBJ1-4, with no clear D. Germline values: CDR1 SGDLS, CDR2 YYNGEE. Trimming removed 4 bases from V and 3 bases from J, with 13 bases in between. CDR3 length: 15 amino acids. The CDR3 bases are TGTGCCAGCAGCCCCCCAGGACGCCCTAATGAAAAACTGTTTTTT. Amino acid sequence: CASSPPGRPNEKLFF.

This clonotype was counted once. The V call is TRBV12-3 or TRBV12-4, the J call TRBJ1-5; tentative D call: TRBD1 (5 bases). V was cut by 5 bases and J by 5 bases, with 13 bases left in between. The CDR3 spans 14 residues. Here the CDR3 reads CASSPRGQDQPQHF. The DNA of the CDR3 is TGTGCCAGCAGTCCAAGGGGCCAGGATCAGCCCCAGCATTTT.

This sequence joins TRBV5-6 and TRBJ2-4; 11 bases fit TRBD2. Losses at the gene ends were 2 bases for V and 1 base for J; bases not matched to a gene: 8. The CDR3 is made up of 18 amino acids. Germline CDR1 SGHDT, CDR2 YYEEEE. CDR3: CASSFMTSGAAAKNIQYF. The CDR3 region has the DNA TGTGCCAGCAGCTTCATGACTAGCGGGGCGGCGGCCAAAAACATTCAGTACTTC.

The V gene is TRBV11-2, the J gene TRBJ2-5, with TRBD2 identical over 7 bases. The end of the DNA fits TRBJ2-7 better, so the J call may be wrong. CDR3 size: 14 residues. Germline V lookup: CDR1 SGHAT, CDR2 FQNNGV. This CDR3 is CASSLRGGVHEQYF. CDR3 in DNA: TGTGCCAGCAGCTTACGCGGGGGAGTCCACGAGCAGTACTTC.

The V call is TRBV5-1, the J call TRBJ2-7; D is unclear. This CDR3 has 13 residues. Germline V gene sequence: CDR1 SGHRS, CDR2 YFSETQ. Trimming pared 8 bases from V and 2 bases from J, leaving 14 bases between. CDR3 DNA sequence: TGCGCCAGTCCCGGGCCTAGGACCTACGAGCAGTACTTC. This codes for CASPGPRTYEQYF.

This chain connects TRBV5-1 to TRBJ1-5; D remains ambiguous. The CDR3 length is 15 residues. Trimming removed 0 bases from V and 2 bases from J, with 9 bases in between. Germline lookup yields CDR1 SGHRS and CDR2 YFSETQ. CDR3 residues: CASSLAGERNQPQHF. The CDR3, as DNA: TGCGCCAGCAGCTTGGCCGGGGAGCGCAATCAGCCCCAGCATTTT. Complete variable domain (other parts from reference TRBV5-1 and TRBJ1-5): KAGVTQTPRYLIKTRGQQVTLSCSPISGHRSVSWYQQTPGQGLQFLFEYFSETQRNKGNFPGRFSGRQFSNSRSEMNVSTLELGDSALYLCASSLAGERNQPQHFGDGTRLSIL.

This chain links TRBV7-2 with TRBJ1-6; D is unclear. The CDR3 length is 13 residues. The V end lost 5 bases, the J end lost 9 bases, and 11 bases lay between the germline ends. Germline V CDR1 and CDR2: SGHTA, FQGNSA. CDR3 sequence reads: CASSETAVSPLHF. CDR3 in DNA: TGTGCCAGCAGCGAGACGGCGGTTTCACCCCTCCACTTT.

In this sample, this clonotype turned up a few times. The genes are TRBV29-1 and TRBJ2-7, with TRBD1 identical over 7 bases. The last part of the DNA fits TRBJ2-5 better; the J call may be wrong. Germline assignment: CDR1 SQVTM and CDR2 ANQGSEA. This CDR3 spans 16 amino acids. Written as DNA, the CDR3 is TGCAGCGTTGACGTTTTTCCACAGGGGATGGGGGAGACCCAGTACTTC. Translation gives CSVDVFPQGMGETQYF.

DNA for the CDR3: TGTGCCAGCAGAAATAGCGAGGGATTCTCCTACAATGAGCAGTTCTTC. Its protein product is CASRNSEGFSYNEQFF. The genes are TRBV27 and TRBJ2-1, with D maybe TRBD2 (5 bases). The CDR3 contains 16 residues. Trimming stripped 6 bases from V and 0 bases from J, with 15 bases between. CDR1 MNHEY and CDR2 SMNVEV come from the germline V gene (reference sequence).

The J gene is TRBJ2-2, the V gene TRBV7-9; a weak D match, TRBD1 (6 bases). In germline, CDR1 is SEHNR, CDR2 FQNEAQ (reference sequence). The V and J ends lost 5 bases and 2 bases respectively, with 12 bases between them. This CDR3 contains 15 residues. As DNA, the CDR3 is TGTGCCAGCAGCGCTGGGGGCGCAAACACCGGGGAGCTGTTTTTT. Translation: CASSAGGANTGELFF.

V gene TRBV10-3 combines with J gene TRBJ2-1; either TRBD1 or TRBD2 may fit D (5 bases each). Trimming left V 2 bases short and J 9 bases short, with 11 bases between. Germline V lookup: CDR1 ENHRY, CDR2 SYGVKD. This CDR3 has 13 residues. CDR3 region: CAISEDPGAEQFF. The CDR3 DNA is TGTGCCATCAGTGAGGACCCCGGGGCTGAGCAGTTCTTC.

This chain joins TRBV10-3 and TRBJ2-3; 7 bases line up with TRBD1. There are 16 residues in the CDR3. Germline trimming cut 2 bases from V and 4 bases from J; bases unmatched to any gene: 9. The germline V gene encodes CDR1 ENHRY and CDR2 SYGVKD. CDR3 in amino acids: CAISEGQGVTADTQYF. DNA for the CDR3: TGTGCCATCAGTGAGGGGCAGGGGGTTACAGCAGATACGCAGTATTTT.

The chain uses TRBV12-3 or TRBV12-4 and TRBJ1-2; 8 positions match TRBD1. The CDR3 is 16 residues long. With 5 bases clipped from V and 8 bases from J, the junction kept 16 bases outside the gene matches. The CDR3 region has the DNA TGTGCCAGCAGTCCTCCGGGTCAGGGGGCTACTGGAGGCTACACCTTC. Translation: CASSPPGQGATGGYTF.

This CDR3 is CSASTGKGYTF. The DNA of the CDR3 is TGCAGTGCCTCGACAGGGAAAGGCTACACCTTC. This rearrangement joins TRBV20-1 to TRBJ1-2, with 7 positions matching TRBD1. This CDR3 region has 11 residues. Germline CDR1 is DFQATT and CDR2 is SNEGSKA (reference sequence). Trimming at V came to 6 bases and at J to 8 bases, leaving 6 bases not matched to a gene.